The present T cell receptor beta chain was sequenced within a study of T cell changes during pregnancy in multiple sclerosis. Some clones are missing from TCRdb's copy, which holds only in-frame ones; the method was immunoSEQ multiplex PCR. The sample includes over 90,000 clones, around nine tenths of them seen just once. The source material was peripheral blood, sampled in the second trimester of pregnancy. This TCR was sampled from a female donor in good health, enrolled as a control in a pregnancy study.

CDR3 in amino acids: CASRNPGGQDGYTF. CDR3 sequence (DNA): TGTGCCAGCCGAAACCCGGGCGGACAGGACGGCTACACCTTC. This chain uses TRBV28 with TRBJ1-2; 7 bases match TRBD1. The CDR3 extends over 14 amino acids. V dropped 8 bases and J dropped 8; count of bases not matched to a gene: 14. Germline V CDR1 and CDR2: MDHEN, SYDVKM.